Detailed here is one T cell receptor beta chain. The source of the sample is a study of technical replicates of blood from a few donors. The CDR3 is made up of 17 amino acids. Germline CDR1 is SGHDN and CDR2 is FVKESK. V was pared by 0 bases and J by 4 bases, with 9 bases of the junction left unmatched. Here immunoSEQ multiplex PCR was the method, and the copy in TCRdb shows in-frame clones only, minus some. The table records about 84,000 clones, roughly 98% of them present only once. This sequence joins TRBV14 and TRBJ2-7, with 10 bases matching TRBD2. The source material was T cells isolated from PBMCs. The TCR was taken from a human donor in good health. CDR3 sequence (DNA): TGTGCCAGCAGCCAAGATGGGGCGAGCGGGAGGGAGTACGAGCAGTACTTC. It specifies CASSQDGASGREYEQYF.